Below, 6 T cell receptor beta chains from the same sample are listed, as sequenced in a study of lymphopenia after photon versus proton radiotherapy. Measured with immunoSEQ multiplex PCR; TCRdb has only the in-frame clones, and not every one. The sample holds 55,000 to 70,000 clones, more than 75% seen once. The sequenced sample was peripheral blood, obtained from a patient treated with photon-based radiotherapy. Receptors originate from a woman between 65 and 79 years old with pancreatic cancer.

J is TRBJ1-1 and V is TRBV4-1, with D tentatively TRBD1 (5 bases). There are 16 residues in the CDR3. CDR1 and CDR2 from the germline V gene are MGHRA and YSYEKL. The V end was cut by 1 base, the J end by 1 base, with 13 bases between. The CDR3, as DNA: TGCGCCAGCAGCCAAGGGGGGGGACTTACGAACACTGAAGCTTTCTTT. Residues: CASSQGGGLTNTEAFF.

This sequence joins TRBV5-1 and TRBJ1-3; D is uncertain. This CDR3 contains 14 residues. Germline V CDR1 and CDR2: SGHRS, YFSETQ. The V end lost 3 bases, the J end lost 0 bases, and 7 bases lay between the germline ends. The CDR3 protein is CASSSGSSGNTIYF. For the CDR3, the DNA is TGCGCCAGCAGCTCCGGGAGCTCTGGAAACACCATATATTTT.

This rearrangement joins TRBV20-1 to TRBJ1-4; D is ambiguous. The length of the CDR3 is 11 residues. With 6 bases removed from V and 7 bases from J, the gap between germline ends came to 9 bases. Germline CDR1 reads DFQATT; CDR2 reads SNEGSKA (reference sequence). The CDR3: CSAFKFEKLFF. The CDR3 bases are TGCAGTGCCTTTAAATTTGAAAAACTGTTTTTT.

The chain has TRBV5-4 and TRBJ2-1; D possibly corresponds to TRBD2 (6 bases). Trimming left V 2 bases short and J 4 bases short, with 13 bases between. Germline lookup yields CDR1 SGHNT and CDR2 YYREEE (reference sequence). This CDR3 region has 15 residues. CDR3 protein: CASSLAGSGYNEQFF. CDR3 nucleotides: TGTGCCAGCAGCTTAGCCGGGAGTGGGTACAATGAGCAGTTCTTC.

The chain uses TRBV14 and TRBJ2-3, with no clear D. CDR1 is SGHDN, CDR2 FVKESK, per germline. The CDR3 runs to 13 residues. V was pared by 4 bases and J by 5 bases, with 10 bases between. The CDR3 protein is CASSPQGRDTQYF. CDR3 DNA sequence: TGTGCCAGCAGCCCGCAAGGTCGAGATACGCAGTATTTT. The full variable domain, with the rest looked up from reference TRBV14 and TRBJ2-3, is EAGVTQFPSHSVIEKGQTVTLRCDPISGHDNLYWYRRVMGKEIKFLLHFVKESKQDESGMPNNRFLAERTGGTYSTLKVQPAELEDSGVYFCASSPQGRDTQYFGPGTRLTVL.

The chain uses TRBV18 and TRBJ1-1; D gene uncertain. The germline V gene has CDR1 KGHSH and CDR2 LQKENI. V lost 3 bases, J lost 4 bases, and 12 bases lay in between. CDR3 size: 14 residues. The DNA of the CDR3 is TGTGCCAGCTCACCGAGACAAGCGGGCACTGAAGCTTTCTTT. Its translation: CASSPRQAGTEAFF.